A single sample gave rise to the 24 T cell receptor beta chains below, sequenced in a study of shared clonotypes between healthy human individuals. Method: immunoSEQ multiplex PCR; TCRdb's copy keeps in-frame clones and lacks some. The sample records 950,000 to 1,200,000 clones, 77% being singletons. Sequenced: memory CD4+ T cells from PBMCs. Noted subset: CD45RA-negative fraction. Source of these receptors: a man aged 18 to 29 in good health. Some clones in this sample may be carry-over from other donors' samples.

V and J are TRBV18 and TRBJ2-5, with 10 bases matching TRBD2. With 6 bases clipped from V and 5 bases from J, the junction kept 9 bases outside the gene matches. The CDR3 consists of 15 residues. The germline gives CDR1 KGHSH, CDR2 LQKENI. This chain's CDR3 is CASSRGLASLETQYF. The CDR3 bases are TGTGCCAGCTCTCGGGGACTAGCGTCTCTGGAGACCCAGTACTTC.

The genes are TRBV7-9 and TRBJ1-1; weak D call: TRBD1 (5 bases). CDR3 length: 15 residues. Looked up from germline, CDR1 is SEHNR and CDR2 is FQNEAQ (reference sequence). Trimming took off 5 bases at V and 1 base at J, with 14 bases between the two ends. CDR3 sequence: CASSPSRGENTEAFF. CDR3 in DNA: TGTGCCAGCAGCCCTTCTCGAGGGGAGAACACTGAAGCTTTCTTT. Variable domain in full (rest from reference TRBV7-9 and TRBJ1-1): DTGVSQNPRHKITKRGQNVTFRCDPISEHNRLYWYRQTLGQGPEFLTYFQNEAQLEKSRLLSDRFSAERPKGSFSTLEIQRTEQGDSAMYLCASSPSRGENTEAFFGQGTRLTVV.

This chain uses TRBV6-1 with TRBJ2-5, with no clear D. V was shortened by 0 bases and J by 5 bases, with 13 bases between the two germline ends. Germline CDR1 MNHNS, CDR2 SASEGT. The CDR3 is 15 residues long. The CDR3, as DNA: TGTGCCAGCAGTGAAGCGCTGAGTAGCCGGGAGACCCAGTACTTC. It yields the protein CASSEALSSRETQYF.

The V call is TRBV5-1, the J call TRBJ1-4; D unresolved. V dropped 4 bases and J dropped 4 bases, with 11 bases sitting between them. The germline CDR1 and CDR2 sequences are SGHRS and YFSETQ. The CDR3 spans 14 residues. This CDR3 is CASSENTDNEKLFF. The CDR3 region has the DNA TGCGCCAGCAGCGAGAACACGGATAATGAAAAACTGTTTTTT.

This chain connects TRBV28 to TRBJ1-4; 8 bases fit TRBD1. The CDR3 contains 14 residues. Trimming took 2 bases from V and 7 from J; bases not matched to a gene: 3. Germline loops: CDR1 MDHEN, CDR2 SYDVKM. In DNA form, the CDR3 reads TGTGCCAGCAGTTTAGGAGGACAGGGTGAAAAACTGTTTTTT. It is translated as CASSLGGQGEKLFF.

The chain recombines TRBV30 with TRBJ2-7, with D maybe TRBD2 (5 bases). Trimming shortened V by 1 base and J by 6 bases, and 13 bases separated the two germline ends. There are 13 residues in the CDR3. From germline, CDR1 is GTSNPN and CDR2 SVGIG (reference sequence). This CDR3 is CAWSAGIATEQYF. In nucleotides, the CDR3 is TGTGCCTGGAGTGCCGGGATTGCCACCGAGCAGTACTTC.

In this sample, this clone turned up once. The chain combines TRBV30 with TRBJ1-3; tentatively, D is TRBD1 (5 bases). CDR1 and CDR2 (germline): GTSNPN, SVGIG (reference sequence). The CDR3 totals 15 residues. V was pared by 1 base and J by 0 bases, with 10 bases between. The CDR3 nucleotides read TGTGCCTGGAGTGGACAGCGCGGCTCTGGAAACACCATATATTTT. Translation: CAWSGQRGSGNTIYF.

The chain couples TRBV5-1 to TRBJ2-7; TRBD1 matches 11 bases. Germline values: CDR1 SGHRS, CDR2 YFSETQ. This CDR3 comprises 16 residues. V lost 0 bases to trimming and J lost 7 bases; unmatched junction nucleotides: 9. CDR3 loop: CASSLDRGQGAREQYF. For the CDR3, the DNA is TGCGCCAGCAGCTTGGACCGCGGACAGGGGGCACGGGAGCAGTACTTC. The full variable domain, its missing parts supplied by reference TRBV5-1 and TRBJ2-7, is KAGVTQTPRYLIKTRGQQVTLSCSPISGHRSVSWYQQTPGQGLQFLFEYFSETQRNKGNFPGRFSGRQFSNSRSEMNVSTLELGDSALYLCASSLDRGQGAREQYFGPGTRLTVT.

The chain is built from TRBV18 and TRBJ2-7; D may be TRBD1 (6 bases). Germline-derived CDR1 and CDR2 are KGHSH and LQKENI. Trimming pared 3 bases from V and 7 bases from J, leaving 19 bases between. CDR3 size: 15 residues. CDR3 DNA: TGTGCCAGCTCACCCCGGGACAATGGGCAGGTGGAGCAGTACTTC. Translated: CASSPRDNGQVEQYF.

This sequence joins TRBV9 and TRBJ2-7; a weak D match, TRBD2 (5 bases). The V gene's germline CDR1 is SGDLS and CDR2 YYNGEE. The CDR3 has 15 residues. Trimming took off 1 base at V and 4 bases at J, with 15 bases between the two ends. CDR3 coding DNA: TGTGCCAGCAGCGTAACAGCGGCCCCCTCTTACGAGCAGTACTTC. Its translation is CASSVTAAPSYEQYF.

This chain connects TRBV18 to TRBJ2-2; TRBD1 might be the D (6 bases). Germline V lookup: CDR1 KGHSH, CDR2 LQKENI. The V end was cut by 6 bases, the J end by 0 bases, with 23 bases between. The CDR3 covers 19 residues. The CDR3 protein is CASSRVRDKASTNTGELFF. CDR3 DNA: TGTGCCAGCTCGCGAGTCCGGGACAAGGCATCTACGAACACCGGGGAGCTGTTTTTT.

This chain links TRBV18 with TRBJ2-3; 11 bases match TRBD2. The CDR3 runs 16 residues. The J segment lost 4 bases and the V segment lost 0 bases, leaving 3 bases of the junction unmatched. CDR1 KGHSH and CDR2 LQKENI come from the germline V gene. The CDR3 DNA reads as TGTGCCAGCTCACCACCTAGCGGGAGGGAGCCAGATACGCAGTATTTT. The encoded protein is CASSPPSGREPDTQYF.

The chain combines TRBV30 with TRBJ1-2; D uncertain. Germline V gene data show CDR1 as GTSNPN and CDR2 as SVGIG (reference sequence). The CDR3 runs to 13 residues. Trimming left V 0 bases short and J 3 bases short, with 8 bases between. CDR3 sequence: CAWSVERYYGYTF. The CDR3, as DNA: TGTGCCTGGAGTGTAGAGCGGTACTATGGCTACACCTTC.

This clone showed up just a few times. The V gene is TRBV6-1, the J gene TRBJ2-3; the D gene is possibly TRBD2 (6 bases). Trimming shortened V by 3 bases and J by 4 bases, and 20 bases separated the two germline ends. The CDR3 is made up of 17 amino acids. Per the germline V gene, CDR1 is MNHNS and CDR2 is SASEGT. DNA of the CDR3: TGTGCCAGCAGTGATCCCCGACTAGATCCGACTCCAGATACGCAGTATTTT. The encoded protein is CASSDPRLDPTPDTQYF.

V and J are TRBV10-3 and TRBJ2-6; no firm D call. The germline V gene has CDR1 ENHRY and CDR2 SYGVKD. CDR3 length: 12 residues. The V and J ends lost 10 bases and 3 bases respectively, with 7 bases between them. The CDR3 nucleotides read TGTGCCACCTCTCTTGGGGCCAACGTCCTGACTTTC. Translating gives CATSLGANVLTF.

About this clone itself: Other DNA sequences of this sample code for an identical CDR3. The rearrangement joins TRBV18 to TRBJ1-4; D is perhaps TRBD1 (5 bases). Trimming took 3 bases from V and 5 from J, leaving 10 bases between them. The CDR3 consists of 14 residues. Germline CDR1 reads KGHSH; CDR2 reads LQKENI. The CDR3 sequence: CASSPGRANEKLFF. The CDR3, as DNA: TGTGCCAGCTCACCGGGCAGGGCCAATGAAAAACTGTTTTTT.

This chain joins TRBV5-5 and TRBJ2-3; D is unresolved. V shed 4 bases and J shed 3 bases, with 9 bases lying between them. Germline V gene data show CDR1 as SGHKS and CDR2 as YYEKEE (reference sequence). There are 13 residues in the CDR3. The DNA of the CDR3 is TGTGCCAGCAGCCCTTTCGGGACAGATACGCAGTATTTT. Residues: CASSPFGTDTQYF.

This clone has only one observation. V is TRBV7-2 and J is TRBJ2-1; TRBD2 agrees at 9 bases. V was clipped by 4 bases and J by 3 bases; unmatched bases: 4. This CDR3 is 15 amino acids long. The germline V gene has CDR1 SGHTA and CDR2 FQGNSA. The DNA of the CDR3 is TGTGCCAGCAGCTATAGCGGGAGTGGCTACAATGAGCAGTTCTTC. Its translation: CASSYSGSGYNEQFF.

V gene TRBV11-2 combines with J gene TRBJ2-1; D ambiguous. The ends were cut back, 1 base at V and 7 bases at J, with 14 bases in the middle. The CDR3 has 15 residues. Germline CDR1 SGHAT, CDR2 FQNNGV. CDR3 loop: CASSLGVLERNEQFF. The CDR3 DNA reads TGTGCCAGCAGCTTAGGTGTATTAGAGAGGAATGAGCAGTTCTTC.

This sequence joins TRBV6-6 and TRBJ1-5; D is possibly TRBD1 (5 bases). Germline-derived CDR1 and CDR2 are MNHNY and SVGAGI (reference sequence). Trimming left V 6 bases short and J 3 bases short, with 12 bases between. The CDR3 length is 14 residues. CDR3 region: CASRLGTVNQPQHF. In DNA, the CDR3 is TGTGCCAGCAGGCTCGGGACGGTCAATCAGCCCCAGCATTTT.

DNA for the CDR3: TGCGCCAGCAGCCAAGATATAGGGGCTGTGAAAGCCAAAAACATTCAGTACTTC. It translates to CASSQDIGAVKAKNIQYF. The V gene is TRBV4-1, the J gene TRBJ2-4, with D perhaps TRBD1 (5 bases). V was cut by 0 bases and J by 0 bases, with 15 bases left in between. This CDR3 is 18 amino acids long. In germline, CDR1 is MGHRA, CDR2 YSYEKL.

This clone appeared a single time. The CDR3 DNA reads TGTGCCAGCAGTTTACCAGACAGGGGTCGGGGTGGGACCATATATTTT. Translated, it gives CASSLPDRGRGGTIYF. The rearrangement uses TRBV28 and TRBJ1-3; TRBD1 agrees at 8 bases. This CDR3 is built from 16 residues. With V trimmed by 2 bases and J by 10 bases, 13 bases remained unmatched. From germline, CDR1 is MDHEN and CDR2 SYDVKM.

The chain links TRBV7-3 to TRBJ1-3; D possibly corresponds to TRBD1 (5 bases). The CDR3 contains 13 residues. CDR1 is SGHTA, CDR2 FQGTGA, per germline. With 5 bases removed from V and 2 bases from J, the gap between germline ends came to 7 bases. The CDR3 loop reads CASSQGAGNTIYF. CDR3 nucleotide sequence: TGTGCCAGCAGCCAGGGAGCTGGAAACACCATATATTTT.

This clone was seen a few times. The V and J genes are TRBV28 and TRBJ1-5; D unresolved. The CDR3 is 16 amino acids. Trimming took 6 bases from V and 7 from J, leaving 22 bases between them. Per germline, CDR1 MDHEN and CDR2 SYDVKM. The CDR3 spells CASSPGSTLKGQPQHF. The CDR3 nucleotides are TGTGCCAGCAGCCCGGGGTCGACTCTCAAAGGGCAGCCCCAGCATTTT.